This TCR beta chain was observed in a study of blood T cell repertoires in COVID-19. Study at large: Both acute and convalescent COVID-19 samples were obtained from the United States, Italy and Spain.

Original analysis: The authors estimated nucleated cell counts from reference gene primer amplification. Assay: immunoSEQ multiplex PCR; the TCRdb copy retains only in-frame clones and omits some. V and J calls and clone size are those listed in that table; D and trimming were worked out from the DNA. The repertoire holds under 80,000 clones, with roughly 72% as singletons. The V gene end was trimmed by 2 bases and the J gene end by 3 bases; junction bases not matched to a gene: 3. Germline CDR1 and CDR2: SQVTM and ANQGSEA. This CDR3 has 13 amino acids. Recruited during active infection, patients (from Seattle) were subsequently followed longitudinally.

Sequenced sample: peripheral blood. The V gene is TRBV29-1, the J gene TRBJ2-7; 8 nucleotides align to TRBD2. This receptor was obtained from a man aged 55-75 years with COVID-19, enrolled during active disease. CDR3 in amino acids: CSVEFSGIYEQYF. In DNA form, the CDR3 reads TGCAGCGTTGAATTTAGCGGGATCTACGAGCAGTACTTC.